This TCR beta chain originates from a study of blood T cell repertoires in COVID-19. Germline V gene lookup returns CDR1 SGHRS and CDR2 YFSETQ. The V segment lost 4 bases and the J segment 7 bases; nucleotides outside the gene matches: 5. The CDR3 has 14 amino acids. Membership in each cohort depended on participant-reported clinical history. Resolution of symptoms, clearance, or two negative PCRs was present in recovered Cohort 3 donors. Libraries were prepared by immunoSEQ multiplex PCR; TCRdb keeps only in-frame clonotypes and omits some of them. The table lists 50,000 to 80,000 clones, around nine tenths of them singletons, with over 9.5% in the top ten.

The specimen was PBMCs or T cells enriched from blood (not recorded which). V usage is TRBV5-1 and J usage is TRBJ1-5; TRBD1 aligns across 10 bases. The source of this sequence is a woman in her forties who had recovered from COVID-19. The CDR3 DNA reads TGCGCCAGCAGCAAGGGACAGGGGATGCAGCCCCAGCATTTT. Translated, it gives CASSKGQGMQPQHF.